The 18 T cell receptor beta chains presented below share a single source sample, sequenced in a study of CD8 T cells in Susac syndrome. Reverse transcription of about 0.45 to 1 ug RNA was carried out with random hexamers. TCRdb re-called the immunoSEQ multiplex PCR reads through MiXCR, storing one row per CDR3 protein. The repertoire has 95,000 to 150,000 distinct CDR3 sequences, about 95% of them found once; the top ten carry more than 0.09%. Material for sequencing was CD4+ T cells from PBMCs. Receptor source: a human donor in good health.

The CDR3 spells CSVELAGGNTDTQYF. In DNA form, the CDR3 reads TGCAGCGTTGAACTAGCGGGTGGCAACACAGATACGCAGTATTTT. V gene TRBV29-1 combines with J gene TRBJ2-3, with 8 bases that match TRBD2. Germline CDR1 SQVTM, CDR2 ANQGSEA. The ends lost 2 bases at V and 2 bases at J; junction bases unmatched: 6. The CDR3 is made up of 15 amino acids.

V gene TRBV7-3 combines with J gene TRBJ2-6; tentatively, D is TRBD2 (5 bases). Trimming took off 5 bases at V and 2 bases at J, with 10 bases between the two ends. The V gene's germline CDR1 is SGHTA and CDR2 FQGTGA. This CDR3 is built from 15 residues. CDR3 DNA sequence: TGTGCCAGCAGCGCCTCCGGGGCTGGGGCCAACGTCCTGACTTTC. This encodes CASSASGAGANVLTF.

The chain carries TRBV28 and TRBJ1-1, with unresolved D. The CDR3 extends over 14 amino acids. The V gene lost 3 bases and the J gene lost 1 base, with 9 bases spanning the gap. Germline V CDR1 and CDR2: MDHEN, SYDVKM. CDR3 bases: TGTGCCAGCAGTTTTAACAGAAAGAACACTGAAGCTTTCTTT. This sequence encodes CASSFNRKNTEAFF.

The gene calls are TRBV20-1 and TRBJ2-1; a possible D gene is TRBD1 (5 bases). V lost 0 bases and J 2 bases, leaving 17 bases between the germline ends. The CDR3 length is 17 residues. Germline CDR1 reads DFQATT; CDR2 reads SNEGSKA (reference sequence). The CDR3 loop is CSAREWRLRRAYNEQFF. CDR3 DNA: TGCAGTGCTAGAGAATGGCGCCTGCGCAGGGCCTACAATGAGCAGTTCTTC.

DNA for the CDR3: TGCAGTGCTAAGCTAAGGGGAGGGGAGGAGACCCAGTACTTC. The encoded protein is CSAKLRGGEETQYF. This chain uses TRBV20-1 with TRBJ2-5; 7 nucleotides agree with TRBD2. Germline CDR1 reads DFQATT; CDR2 reads SNEGSKA (reference sequence). The V gene end was trimmed by 4 bases and the J gene end by 5 bases; junction bases not matched to a gene: 10. This CDR3 has 14 amino acids.

The CDR3 spells CAWTDTYEQYF. The CDR3 nucleotides read TGTGCCTGGACCGACACCTACGAGCAGTACTTC. The J gene is TRBJ2-7, the V gene TRBV30, with D hard to call. There are 11 residues in the CDR3. The V and J ends lost 4 bases and 2 bases respectively, with 6 bases between them. Germline lookup yields CDR1 GTSNPN and CDR2 SVGIG (reference sequence).

The chain has TRBV2 and TRBJ2-1, with D perhaps TRBD1 (6 bases). Germline-derived CDR1 and CDR2 are SNHLY and FYNNEI. V lost 9 bases and J 4 bases, leaving 13 bases between the germline ends. The length of the CDR3 is 13 residues. For the CDR3, the DNA is TGTGCCAGGGGCCTCGGACAGTACAATGAGCAGTTCTTC. This sequence encodes CARGLGQYNEQFF.

The chain is built from TRBV7-3 and TRBJ2-3; tentatively, D is TRBD1 or TRBD2 (5 bases each). There are 15 residues in the CDR3. Germline values: CDR1 SGHTA, CDR2 FQGTGA. V was trimmed by 1 base and J by 6 bases, leaving 14 bases between them. The CDR3 DNA is TGTGCCAGCAGCTTAAGAGGGGAATTCTTGGATACGCAGTATTTT. Translation gives CASSLRGEFLDTQYF. Looking up the rest from reference TRBV7-3 and TRBJ2-3 gives the full variable domain: GAGVSQTPSNKVTEKGKYVELRCDPISGHTALYWYRQSLGQGPEFLIYFQGTGAADDSGLPNDRFFAVRPEGSVSTLKIQRTERGDSAVYLCASSLRGEFLDTQYFGPGTRLTVL.

The V call is TRBV20-1, the J call TRBJ2-7; 13 nucleotides align to TRBD2. The CDR3 runs 14 residues. Unmatched junction bases numbered 1, after V lost 5 bases and J lost 0 bases. Germline V lookup: CDR1 DFQATT, CDR2 SNEGSKA (reference sequence). The CDR3 nucleotides read TGCAGTGCTGGGACTAGCGGGATCTCCTACGAGCAGTACTTC. It is translated as CSAGTSGISYEQYF.

In this sample, this clonotype turned up once. The rearrangement links TRBV3-1 to TRBJ2-7; 11 positions agree with TRBD2. This CDR3 region has 16 residues. Germline trimming cut 4 bases from V and 6 bases from J; bases unmatched to any gene: 11. Germline V CDR1 and CDR2: LGHDT, YNNKEL (reference sequence). CDR3 nucleotides: TGTGCCAGCAGCCGACTAGCGGGGCCGACAATACGCGAGCAGTACTTC. Its translation is CASSRLAGPTIREQYF.

The chain is built from TRBV29-1 and TRBJ1-1; 7 positions agree with TRBD1. With 5 bases clipped from V and 0 bases from J, the junction kept 3 bases outside the gene matches. The CDR3 runs 13 residues. CDR1 and CDR2 from the germline V gene are SQVTM and ANQGSEA. The CDR3 nucleotides read TGCAGCGTTACAGGGGACTTGAACACTGAAGCTTTCTTT. Protein product: CSVTGDLNTEAFF. Variable domain in full (rest from reference TRBV29-1 and TRBJ1-1): SAVISQKPSRDICQRGTSLTIQCQVDSQVTMMFWYRQQPGQSLTLIATANQGSEATYESGFVIDKFPISRPNLTFSTLTVSNMSPEDSSIYLCSVTGDLNTEAFFGQGTRLTVV.

The chain combines TRBV18 with TRBJ2-2; 9 nucleotides match TRBD2. The CDR3 contains 15 residues. Per the germline V gene, CDR1 is KGHSH and CDR2 is LQKENI. Trimming cost V 6 bases and J 4 bases; bases outside gene matches: 6. CDR3 region: CASSSGSLGTGELFF. The CDR3 DNA sequence: TGTGCCAGCTCTAGCGGGAGCTTGGGCACCGGGGAGCTGTTTTTT. Variable domain in full (rest from reference TRBV18 and TRBJ2-2): NAGVMQNPRHLVRRRGQEARLRCSPMKGHSHVYWYRQLPEEGLKFMVYLQKENIIDESGMPKERFSAEFPKEGPSILRIQQVVRGDSAAYFCASSSGSLGTGELFFGEGSRLTVL.

The chain's CDR3 is CASSPGTGEGEKLFF. The CDR3 DNA reads TGTGCCAGCAGTCCCGGGACAGGGGAAGGGGAAAAACTGTTTTTT. The V gene is TRBV28, the J gene TRBJ1-4, with 10 bases aligning to TRBD1. CDR3 length: 15 residues. Unmatched junction bases numbered 8, after V lost 5 bases and J lost 8 bases. Germline assignment: CDR1 MDHEN and CDR2 SYDVKM. The whole variable domain, remainder taken from reference TRBV28 and TRBJ1-4, is DVKVTQSSRYLVKRTGEKVFLECVQDMDHENMFWYRQDPGLGLRLIYFSYDVKMKEKGDIPEGYSVSREKKERFSLILESASTNQTSMYLCASSPGTGEGEKLFFGSGTQLSVL.

V gene TRBV29-1 combines with J gene TRBJ2-1; 8 nucleotides match TRBD1. Germline CDR1 and CDR2: SQVTM and ANQGSEA. The CDR3 is 14 amino acids. The ends lost 6 bases at V and 2 bases at J; junction bases unmatched: 6. DNA of the CDR3: TGCAGCGTACCGGACAGGGAAACCTACAATGAGCAGTTCTTC. As protein: CSVPDRETYNEQFF.

The chain joins TRBV20-1 to TRBJ1-2; TRBD1 might be the D (5 bases). The germline V gene has CDR1 DFQATT and CDR2 SNEGSKA (reference sequence). The CDR3 runs 13 residues. Trimming took 2 bases from V and 2 from J, leaving 9 bases between them. The DNA of the CDR3 is TGCAGTGCTAGATCCGGGGGGAACTATGGCTACACCTTC. Translated, it gives CSARSGGNYGYTF.

On this clonotype: One junction end does not reproduce the germline sequence, and a read error may be involved. The gene calls are TRBV4-3 and TRBJ2-7, with 8 nucleotides matching TRBD1. Germline assignment: CDR1 LGHNA and CDR2 YSLEER. The CDR3 has 15 amino acids. This CDR3 is CDSSQVWDRTYEQYF. CDR3 nucleotide sequence: TGCGACAGCAGCCAAGTCTGGGACAGGACCTACGAGCAGTACTTC.

The CDR3 here is CASSRPPSSYNEQFF. DNA of the CDR3: TGTGCCAGCAGCCGCCCGCCTAGCTCCTACAATGAGCAGTTCTTC. This chain connects TRBV7-9 to TRBJ2-1; the D is unclear. The germline V gene has CDR1 SEHNR and CDR2 FQNEAQ (reference sequence). This CDR3 is built from 15 residues. V dropped 5 bases and J dropped 0 bases, with 11 bases sitting between them.

The gene calls are TRBV5-1 and TRBJ1-1; no clear D. This CDR3 spans 13 amino acids. V dropped 6 bases and J dropped 1 base, with 10 bases sitting between them. Germline V gives CDR1 SGHRS, CDR2 YFSETQ. The CDR3 nucleotides are TGCGCCAGCAAAGACCAACCGAACACTGAAGCTTTCTTT. Its translation is CASKDQPNTEAFF.